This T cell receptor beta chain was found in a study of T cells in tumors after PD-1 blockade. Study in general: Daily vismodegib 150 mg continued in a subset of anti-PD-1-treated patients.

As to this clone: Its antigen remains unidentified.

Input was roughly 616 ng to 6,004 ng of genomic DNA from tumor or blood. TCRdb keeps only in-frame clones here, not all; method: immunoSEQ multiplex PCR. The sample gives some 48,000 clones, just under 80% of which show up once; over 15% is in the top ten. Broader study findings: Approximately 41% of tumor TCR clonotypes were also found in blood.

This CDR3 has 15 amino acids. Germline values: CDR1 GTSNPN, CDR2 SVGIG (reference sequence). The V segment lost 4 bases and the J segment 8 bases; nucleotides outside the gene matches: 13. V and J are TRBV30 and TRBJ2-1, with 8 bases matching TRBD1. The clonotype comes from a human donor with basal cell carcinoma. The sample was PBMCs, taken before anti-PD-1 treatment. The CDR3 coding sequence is TGTGCCTGGAACTCACCGGGACAGGTGGGTGATGAGCAGTTCTTC. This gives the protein CAWNSPGQVGDEQFF.